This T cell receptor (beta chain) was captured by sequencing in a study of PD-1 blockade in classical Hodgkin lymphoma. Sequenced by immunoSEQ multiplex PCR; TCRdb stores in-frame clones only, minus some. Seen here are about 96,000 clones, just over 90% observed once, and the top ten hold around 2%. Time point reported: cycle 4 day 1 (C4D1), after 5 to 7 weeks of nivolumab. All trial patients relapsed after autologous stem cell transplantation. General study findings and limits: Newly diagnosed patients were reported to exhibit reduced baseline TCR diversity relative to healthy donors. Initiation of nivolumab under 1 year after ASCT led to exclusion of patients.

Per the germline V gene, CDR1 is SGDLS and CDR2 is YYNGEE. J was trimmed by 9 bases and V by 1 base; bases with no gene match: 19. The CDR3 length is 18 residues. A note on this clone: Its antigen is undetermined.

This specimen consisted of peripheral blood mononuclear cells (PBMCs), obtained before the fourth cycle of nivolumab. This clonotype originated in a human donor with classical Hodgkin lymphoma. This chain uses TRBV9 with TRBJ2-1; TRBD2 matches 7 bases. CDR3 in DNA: TGTGCCAGCAGCGTATACGCCGGCCGAGGACTAGGTGGGAGTGAGCAGTTCTTC. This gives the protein CASSVYAGRGLGGSEQFF.